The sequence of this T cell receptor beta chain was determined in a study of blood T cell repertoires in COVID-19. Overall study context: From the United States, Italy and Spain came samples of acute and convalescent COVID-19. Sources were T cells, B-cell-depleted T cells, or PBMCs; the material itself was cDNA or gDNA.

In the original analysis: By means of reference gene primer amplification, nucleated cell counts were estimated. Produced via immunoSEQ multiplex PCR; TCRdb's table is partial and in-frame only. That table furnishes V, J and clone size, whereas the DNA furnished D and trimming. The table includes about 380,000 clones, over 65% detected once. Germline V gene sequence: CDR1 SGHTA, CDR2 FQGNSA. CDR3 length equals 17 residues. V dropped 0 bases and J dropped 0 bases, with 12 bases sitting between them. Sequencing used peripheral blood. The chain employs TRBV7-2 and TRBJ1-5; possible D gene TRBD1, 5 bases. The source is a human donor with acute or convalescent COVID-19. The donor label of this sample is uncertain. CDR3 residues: CASSLAPGHNSNQPQHF. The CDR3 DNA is TGTGCCAGCAGCTTAGCGCCCGGACATAATAGCAATCAGCCCCAGCATTTT.